This TCR beta chain stems from a study of read filtering for tumor transcriptome and immune sequencing. Study overall: The cohort had about 16 men and approximately 13 women aged about 45 to 80, mean roughly 71 years. Revised staging placed roughly 8 patients in R-ISS I, 15 to 20 in II, six or seven in III.

CDR3 length: 16 amino acids. The ends were cut back, 2 bases at V and 7 bases at J, with 18 bases in the middle. Study-level findings and limits: The CD138-negative fraction was mixed bone marrow immune cells, not pure T cells.

At the time of active disease, bone marrow was collected from every patient. Of note for this clonotype: The antigen is not known.

The library was built from about 370 ng RNA with molecular barcoded adaptors for alpha/delta and beta/gamma chains. One entry per CDR3 protein, called by TCRdb with MiXCR from the reads. The sample has about 62,000 distinct CDR3 sequences; roughly 20% are singletons. The sample comprised a population of CD138-negative cells sorted from bone marrow. The rearrangement uses TRBV12-3 or TRBV12-4 and TRBJ2-1; D may be TRBD1 (6 bases). This clonotype originated in a donor aged 40 or over with multiple myeloma. The CDR3, as DNA: TGTGCCAGCAGTTTAAGAGGGGGACCCACAGGGAATGAGCAGTTCTTC. Translated, it gives CASSLRGGPTGNEQFF.